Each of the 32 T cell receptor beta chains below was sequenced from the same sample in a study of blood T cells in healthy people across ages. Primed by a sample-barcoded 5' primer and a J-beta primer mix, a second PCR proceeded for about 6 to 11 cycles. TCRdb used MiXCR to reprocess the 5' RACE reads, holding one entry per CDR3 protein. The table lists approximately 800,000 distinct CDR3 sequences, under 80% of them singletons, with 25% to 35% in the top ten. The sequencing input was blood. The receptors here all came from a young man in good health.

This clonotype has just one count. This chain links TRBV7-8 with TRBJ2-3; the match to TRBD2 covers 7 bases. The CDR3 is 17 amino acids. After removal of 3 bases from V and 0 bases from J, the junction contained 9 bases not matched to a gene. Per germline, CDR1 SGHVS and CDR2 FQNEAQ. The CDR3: CASSFLEGRGSTDTQYF. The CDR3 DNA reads TGTGCCAGCAGCTTCCTCGAGGGGAGGGGAAGCACAGATACGCAGTATTTT.

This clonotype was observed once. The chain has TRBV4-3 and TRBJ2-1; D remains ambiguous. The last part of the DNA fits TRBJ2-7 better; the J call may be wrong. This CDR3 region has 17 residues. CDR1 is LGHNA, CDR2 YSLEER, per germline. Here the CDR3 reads CASSQDGQLSSYNEQYF. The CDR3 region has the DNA TGCGCCAGCAGCCAAGATGGCCAGCTCAGCTCCTACAATGAGCAGTACTTC.

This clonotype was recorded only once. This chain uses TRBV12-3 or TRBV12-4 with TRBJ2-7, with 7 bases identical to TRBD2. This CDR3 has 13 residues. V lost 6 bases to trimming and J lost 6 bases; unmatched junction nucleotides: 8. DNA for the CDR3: TGTGCCAGCAGCCTCCGGGGGGTATTCGAGCAGTACTTC. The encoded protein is CASSLRGVFEQYF.

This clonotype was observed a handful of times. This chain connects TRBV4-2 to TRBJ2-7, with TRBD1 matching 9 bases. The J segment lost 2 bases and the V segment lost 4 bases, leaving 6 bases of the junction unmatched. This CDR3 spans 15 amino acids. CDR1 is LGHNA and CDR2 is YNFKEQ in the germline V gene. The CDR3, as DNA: TGTGCCAGCAGCCTTTACAGGGGGCCGACCTACGAGCAGTACTTC. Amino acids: CASSLYRGPTYEQYF.

CDR3 sequence reads: CASSQDGWGGQGRRGYNEQFF. Here the CDR3 DNA reads TGTGCCAGCAGCCAAGATGGCTGGGGGGGCCAGGGAAGAAGGGGCTACAATGAGCAGTTCTTC. This chain joins TRBV4-2 and TRBJ2-1; D might be TRBD2 (7 bases). V was shortened by 0 bases and J by 3 bases, with 27 bases between the two germline ends. The CDR3 spans 21 residues. Germline CDR1 and CDR2: LGHNA and YNFKEQ.

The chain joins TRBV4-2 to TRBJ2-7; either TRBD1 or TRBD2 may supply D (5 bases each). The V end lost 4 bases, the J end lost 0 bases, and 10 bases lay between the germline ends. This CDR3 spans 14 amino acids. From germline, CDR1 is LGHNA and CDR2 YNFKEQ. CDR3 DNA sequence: TGTGCCAGCAGCCGGGACCTTACCTCCTACGAGCAGTACTTC. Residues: CASSRDLTSYEQYF.

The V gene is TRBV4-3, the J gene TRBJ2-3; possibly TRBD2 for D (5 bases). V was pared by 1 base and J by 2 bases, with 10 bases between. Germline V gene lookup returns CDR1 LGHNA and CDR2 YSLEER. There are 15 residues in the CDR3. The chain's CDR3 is CASSQVLSDTDTQYF. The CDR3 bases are TGCGCCAGCAGCCAAGTTCTTAGCGACACAGATACGCAGTATTTT.

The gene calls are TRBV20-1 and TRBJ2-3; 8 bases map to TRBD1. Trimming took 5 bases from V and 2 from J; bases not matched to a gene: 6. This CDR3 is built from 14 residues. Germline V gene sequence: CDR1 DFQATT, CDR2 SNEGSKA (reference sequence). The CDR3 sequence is CSAWTGLITDTQYF. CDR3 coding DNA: TGCAGTGCTTGGACAGGGCTTATCACAGATACGCAGTATTTT.

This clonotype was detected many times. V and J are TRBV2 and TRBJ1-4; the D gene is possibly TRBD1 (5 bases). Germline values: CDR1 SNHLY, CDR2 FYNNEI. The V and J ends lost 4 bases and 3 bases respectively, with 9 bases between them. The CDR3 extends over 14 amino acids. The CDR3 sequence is CASSGRGANEKLFF. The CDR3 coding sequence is TGTGCCAGCAGTGGTCGGGGCGCTAATGAAAAACTGTTTTTT. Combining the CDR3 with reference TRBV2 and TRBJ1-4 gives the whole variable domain EPEVTQTPSHQVTQMGQEVILRCVPISNHLYFYWYRQILGQKVEFLVSFYNNEISEKSEIFDDQFSVERPDGSNFTLKIRSTKLEDSAMYFCASSGRGANEKLFFGSGTQLSVL.

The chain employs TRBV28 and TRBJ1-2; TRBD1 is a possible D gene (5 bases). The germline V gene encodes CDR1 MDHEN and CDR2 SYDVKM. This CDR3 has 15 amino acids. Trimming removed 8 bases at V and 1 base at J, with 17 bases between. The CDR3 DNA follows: TGTGCCAGCCTTAAGGCTTGGGGCAGTAACTATGGCTACACCTTC. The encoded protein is CASLKAWGSNYGYTF.

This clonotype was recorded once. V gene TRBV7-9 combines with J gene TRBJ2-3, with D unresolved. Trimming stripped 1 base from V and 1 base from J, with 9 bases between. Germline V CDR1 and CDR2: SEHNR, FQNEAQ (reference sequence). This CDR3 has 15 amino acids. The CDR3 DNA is TGTGCCAGCAGCTTAGGCGGTTTACGCACAGATACGCAGTATTTT. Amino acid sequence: CASSLGGLRTDTQYF.

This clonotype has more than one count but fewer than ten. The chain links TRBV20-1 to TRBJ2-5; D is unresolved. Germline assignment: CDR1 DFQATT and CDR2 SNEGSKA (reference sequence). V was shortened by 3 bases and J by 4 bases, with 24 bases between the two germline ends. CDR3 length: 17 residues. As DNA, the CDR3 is TGCAGTGCTAGGGGCCCGTTAGCCCTCCGGATGGGAGAGACCCAGTACTTC. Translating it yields CSARGPLALRMGETQYF.

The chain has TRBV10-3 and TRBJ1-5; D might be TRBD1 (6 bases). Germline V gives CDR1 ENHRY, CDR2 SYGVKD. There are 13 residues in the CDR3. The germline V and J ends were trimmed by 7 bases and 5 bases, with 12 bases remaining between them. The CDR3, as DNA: TGTGCCATCATGGGGGGGGCTGATCAGCCCCAGCATTTT. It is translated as CAIMGGADQPQHF.

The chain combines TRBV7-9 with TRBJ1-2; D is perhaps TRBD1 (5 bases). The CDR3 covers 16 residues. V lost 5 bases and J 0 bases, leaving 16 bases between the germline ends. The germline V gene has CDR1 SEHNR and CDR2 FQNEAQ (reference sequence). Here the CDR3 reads CASSPFPGTSNYGYTF. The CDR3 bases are TGTGCCAGCAGCCCCTTCCCCGGGACGTCTAACTATGGCTACACCTTC. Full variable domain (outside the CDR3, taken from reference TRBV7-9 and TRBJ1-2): DTGVSQNPRHKITKRGQNVTFRCDPISEHNRLYWYRQTLGQGPEFLTYFQNEAQLEKSRLLSDRFSAERPKGSFSTLEIQRTEQGDSAMYLCASSPFPGTSNYGYTFGSGTRLTVV.

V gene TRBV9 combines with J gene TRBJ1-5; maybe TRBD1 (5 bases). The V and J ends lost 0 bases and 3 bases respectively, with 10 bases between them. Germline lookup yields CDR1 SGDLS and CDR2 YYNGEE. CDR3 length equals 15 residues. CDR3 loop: CASSVDGTTNQPQHF. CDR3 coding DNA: TGTGCCAGCAGCGTAGATGGGACGACCAATCAGCCCCAGCATTTT.

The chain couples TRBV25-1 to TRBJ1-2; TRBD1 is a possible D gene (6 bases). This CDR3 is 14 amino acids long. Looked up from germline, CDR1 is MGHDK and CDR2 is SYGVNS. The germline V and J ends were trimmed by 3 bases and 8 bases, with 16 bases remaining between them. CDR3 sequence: CASSEGAGAFGYTF. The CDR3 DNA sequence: TGTGCCAGCAGTGAGGGAGCGGGGGCCTTCGGCTACACCTTC.

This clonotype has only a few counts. For the CDR3, the DNA is TGTGCCAGCAGCTTGCCGGGACAGGCTGTTATAGCTTTCTTT. It encodes CASSLPGQAVIAFF. The genes are TRBV7-9 and TRBJ1-1, with 8 bases lining up with TRBD1. J gave up 10 bases and V 3 bases, and 10 bases lay outside the gene matches. CDR1 and CDR2 from the germline V gene are SEHNR and FQNEAQ (reference sequence). There are 14 residues in the CDR3.

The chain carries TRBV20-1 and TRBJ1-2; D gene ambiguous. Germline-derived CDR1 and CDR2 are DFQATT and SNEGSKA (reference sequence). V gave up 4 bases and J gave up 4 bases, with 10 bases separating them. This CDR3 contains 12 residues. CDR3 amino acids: CSAIKGIYGYTF. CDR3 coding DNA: TGCAGTGCTATTAAGGGCATCTATGGCTACACCTTC.

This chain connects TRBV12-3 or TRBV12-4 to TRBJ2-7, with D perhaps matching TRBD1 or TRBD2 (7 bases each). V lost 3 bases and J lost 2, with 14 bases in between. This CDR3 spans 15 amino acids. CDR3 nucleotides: TGTGCCAGCAGTTTCGGGGGGCAGGGGGCCTACGAGCAGTACTTC. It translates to CASSFGGQGAYEQYF.

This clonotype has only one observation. Here the CDR3 DNA reads TGTGCCAGCACCACCAGGGGCGGGACAGGGCTCTATGGCTACACCTTC. Translated, it gives CASTTRGGTGLYGYTF. This chain links TRBV28 with TRBJ1-2, with 9 bases identical to TRBD1. In germline, CDR1 is MDHEN, CDR2 SYDVKM. The CDR3 has 16 amino acids. Trimming cost V 7 bases and J 4 bases; bases outside gene matches: 13.

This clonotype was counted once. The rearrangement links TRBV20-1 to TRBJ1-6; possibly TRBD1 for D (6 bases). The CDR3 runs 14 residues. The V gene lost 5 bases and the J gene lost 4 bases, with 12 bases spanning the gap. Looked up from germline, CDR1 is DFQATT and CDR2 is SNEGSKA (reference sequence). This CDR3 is CSAGHRDYNSPLHF. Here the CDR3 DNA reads TGCAGTGCTGGGCACAGGGATTATAATTCACCCCTCCACTTT.

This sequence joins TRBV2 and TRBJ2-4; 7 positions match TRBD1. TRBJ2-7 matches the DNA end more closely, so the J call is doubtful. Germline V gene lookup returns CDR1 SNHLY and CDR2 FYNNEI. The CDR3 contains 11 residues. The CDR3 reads CASLQGYEQYF. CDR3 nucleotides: TGTGCCAGCCTACAGGGGTACGAGCAGTACTTC.

The CDR3 here is CATSGTGRNEQYF. CDR3 nucleotides: TGTGCCACCAGTGGGACAGGGCGGAACGAGCAGTACTTC. This chain connects TRBV24-1 to TRBJ2-7; the match to TRBD1 covers 8 bases. The CDR3 loop spans 13 amino acids. J was trimmed by 5 bases and V by 5 bases; bases with no gene match: 4. The germline V gene encodes CDR1 KGHDR and CDR2 SFDVKD.

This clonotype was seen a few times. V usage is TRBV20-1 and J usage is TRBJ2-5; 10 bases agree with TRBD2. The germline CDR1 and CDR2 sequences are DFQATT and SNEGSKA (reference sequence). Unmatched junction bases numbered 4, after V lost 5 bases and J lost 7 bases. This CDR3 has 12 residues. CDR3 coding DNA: TGCAGTGCTGAGACTAGCGGGTGGACCCAGTACTTC. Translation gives CSAETSGWTQYF.

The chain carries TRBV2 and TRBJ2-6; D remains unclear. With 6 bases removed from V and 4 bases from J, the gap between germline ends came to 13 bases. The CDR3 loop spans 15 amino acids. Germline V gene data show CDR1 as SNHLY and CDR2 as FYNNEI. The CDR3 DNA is TGTGCCAGCAGAGCCCATCGCCCCGGGGCCAACGTCCTGACTTTC. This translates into CASRAHRPGANVLTF.

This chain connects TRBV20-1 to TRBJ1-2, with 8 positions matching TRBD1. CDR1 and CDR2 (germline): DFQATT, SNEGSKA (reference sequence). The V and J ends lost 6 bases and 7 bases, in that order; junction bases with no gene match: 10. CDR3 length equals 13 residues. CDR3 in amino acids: CSAASTGASGYTF. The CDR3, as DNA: TGCAGTGCAGCCTCGACAGGGGCGAGTGGCTACACCTTC.

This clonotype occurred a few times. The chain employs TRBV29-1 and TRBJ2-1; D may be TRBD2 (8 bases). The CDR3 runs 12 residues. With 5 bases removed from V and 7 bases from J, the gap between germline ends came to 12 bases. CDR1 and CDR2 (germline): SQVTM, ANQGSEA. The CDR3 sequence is CSVREGANEQFF. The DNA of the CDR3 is TGCAGCGTTCGGGAGGGGGCGAATGAGCAGTTCTTC.

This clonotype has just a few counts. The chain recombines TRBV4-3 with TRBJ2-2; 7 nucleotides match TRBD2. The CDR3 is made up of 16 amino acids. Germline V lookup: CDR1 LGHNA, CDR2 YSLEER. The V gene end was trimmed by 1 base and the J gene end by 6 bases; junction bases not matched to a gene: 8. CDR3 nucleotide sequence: TGCGCCAGCAGCCAAGGGCGGGGGAACGTGGCCGGGGAGCTGTTTTTT. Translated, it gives CASSQGRGNVAGELFF.

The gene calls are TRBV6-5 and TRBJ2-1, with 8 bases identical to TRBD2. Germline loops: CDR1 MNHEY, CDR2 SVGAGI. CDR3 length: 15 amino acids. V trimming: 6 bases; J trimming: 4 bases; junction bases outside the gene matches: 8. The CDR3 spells CASSPTPGGYNEQFF. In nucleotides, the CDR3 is TGTGCCAGCAGCCCTACACCGGGGGGGTACAATGAGCAGTTCTTC.

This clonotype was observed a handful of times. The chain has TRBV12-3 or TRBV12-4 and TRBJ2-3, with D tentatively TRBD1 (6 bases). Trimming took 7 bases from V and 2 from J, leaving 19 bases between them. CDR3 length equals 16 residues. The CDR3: CASTDLRGITTDTQYF. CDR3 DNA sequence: TGTGCCAGCACCGACCTAAGGGGGATCACCACAGATACGCAGTATTTT.

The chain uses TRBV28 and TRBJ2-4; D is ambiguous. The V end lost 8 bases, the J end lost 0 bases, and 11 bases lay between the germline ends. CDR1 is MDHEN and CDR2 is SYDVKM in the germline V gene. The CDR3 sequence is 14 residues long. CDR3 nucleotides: TGTGCCAGCTGTCAGTACTTAGCCAAAAACATTCAGTACTTC. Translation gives CASCQYLAKNIQYF.

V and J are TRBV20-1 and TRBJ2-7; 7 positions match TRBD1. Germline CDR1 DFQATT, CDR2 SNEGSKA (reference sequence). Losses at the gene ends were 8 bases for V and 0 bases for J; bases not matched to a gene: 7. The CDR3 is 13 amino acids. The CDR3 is CSIRQGNSYEQYF. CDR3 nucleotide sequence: TGCAGTATACGACAGGGTAACTCCTACGAGCAGTACTTC.